This is a list of T cell receptor beta chains from one sample in a study of blood T cells in healthy people across ages. MiXCR was run by TCRdb on the 5' RACE reads, yielding one entry per CDR3 protein. Here the sample spans hundreds of thousands of distinct CDR3 sequences, about 61% being singletons. The sequenced sample was blood. The receptors derive from a man aged 35 to 55 in good health. The CDR3 runs from the conserved cysteine through the conserved F or W.

V	J	CDR3
TRBV12-3/TRBV12-4	TRBJ1-5	CASSLVTGVLNQPQHF
TRBV20-1	TRBJ1-1	CSADDEPEAFF
TRBV28	TRBJ2-7	CASSFPRTSDSYEQYF
TRBV7-2	TRBJ2-1	CVSSLGPVTINEQFF
TRBV28	TRBJ2-7	CASSLSGSRIRDEQYF
TRBV7-2	TRBJ2-1	CASSLLAGGTYNEQFF
TRBV10-3	TRBJ2-3	CAIGPGTGIGPVSTDTQYF
TRBV6-5	TRBJ1-1	CASRPDRFSAFF
TRBV9	TRBJ1-2	CASSVDETNYGYTF
TRBV7-2	TRBJ2-5	CASSLPEVETQYF
TRBV5-4	TRBJ1-4	CASGQLTNEKLFF
TRBV9	TRBJ2-7	CASSVGLVHEQYF
TRBV28	TRBJ2-3	CASRNVRGQVTDTQYF
TRBV4-2	TRBJ1-2	CASSQDPGTGNIYGYTF
TRBV2	TRBJ2-1	CASRGAEQFF
TRBV12-3/TRBV12-4	TRBJ1-4	CASSWDSINEKLFF
TRBV18	TRBJ2-5	CASSPVRGKETQYF
TRBV7-2	NA	CASSSQGGKVETQYF
TRBV9	TRBJ2-3	CASSAGTGFGGTDTQYF
TRBV28	TRBJ2-1	CASSMPRDEQFF
TRBV24-1	TRBJ1-5	CATARIQGGPQHF
TRBV12-3/TRBV12-4	TRBJ2-1	CASSAIAGGSYNEQFF
TRBV12-3/TRBV12-4	TRBJ1-1	CASSLGEENTEAFF
TRBV12-3/TRBV12-4	TRBJ1-2	CASSLSGLVIYTF
TRBV4-1	TRBJ2-5	CTSSQGLVSEQYF